Here is one TCR beta chain with its context. Alongside a J-beta primer mix, a sample-barcoded 5' primer served in a second PCR lasting roughly 6 to 11 cycles. TCRdb fed the 5' RACE reads into MiXCR, producing one record per CDR3 protein. The sample holds roughly 1 million distinct CDR3 sequences, approximately 25% seen once. Trimming removed 5 bases from V and 7 bases from J, with 13 bases in between. This CDR3 has 13 amino acids. Per germline, CDR1 SGHRS and CDR2 YFSETQ. This sample was taken from a study of blood T cells in healthy people across ages. These data were also filed under a second study, of T cells of mothers and their children. That work contributes: Second-PCR primer M1S introduced sample barcodes and 2-4 random nucleotides. Related mother-child pairs showed slightly higher but non-significant overlap than unrelated pairs.

The clonotype originates from a girl aged 2 to 9 in good health. Material for sequencing was blood. The chain combines TRBV5-1 with TRBJ1-5; D is undetermined. The CDR3 nucleotides are TGCGCCAGCAGTGAGGGAGATGGGCAGCCCCAGCATTTT. It specifies CASSEGDGQPQHF.